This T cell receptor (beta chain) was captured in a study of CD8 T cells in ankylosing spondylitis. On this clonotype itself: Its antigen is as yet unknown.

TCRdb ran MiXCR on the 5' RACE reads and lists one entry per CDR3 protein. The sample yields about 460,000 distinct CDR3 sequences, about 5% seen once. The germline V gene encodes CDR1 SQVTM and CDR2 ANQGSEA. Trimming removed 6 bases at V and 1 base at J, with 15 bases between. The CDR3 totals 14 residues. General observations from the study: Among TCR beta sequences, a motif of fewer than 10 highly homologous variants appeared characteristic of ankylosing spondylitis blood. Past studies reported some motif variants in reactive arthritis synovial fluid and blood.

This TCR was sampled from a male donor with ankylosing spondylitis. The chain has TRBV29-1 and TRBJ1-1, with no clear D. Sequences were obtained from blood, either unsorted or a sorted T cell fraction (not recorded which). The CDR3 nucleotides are TGCAGCGTCCCCGAGACCGACTGGAACACTGAAGCTTTCTTT. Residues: CSVPETDWNTEAFF.